This TCR beta chain was identified in a study of blood T cells in healthy people across ages. The study's findings and limits: As age increased, TCR beta diversity per million T cells fell in a roughly linear fashion. More naive CD4+ cells and higher diversity marked long-lived donors relative to aged donors.

On this clonotype itself: The antigen is not known.

The use of a sample-barcoded 5' primer and a J-beta primer mix characterized a second PCR of about 6 to 12 cycles. Researchers report that a template-switch adaptor with 12 random nucleotides tagged each cDNA molecule. TCRdb fed the 5' RACE reads into MiXCR, producing one record per CDR3 protein. Of approximately 810,000 distinct CDR3 sequences listed, roughly 26% are singletons. Isolation of PBMCs gave at least 6 million cells per sample. This CDR3 is built from 16 residues. Germline V CDR1 and CDR2: DFQATT, SNEGSKA (reference sequence). Trimming pared 0 bases from V and 0 bases from J, leaving 12 bases between.

Sequenced material: blood. V usage is TRBV20-1 and J usage is TRBJ2-1, with D possibly matching TRBD2 (6 bases). The receptor was derived from a woman over 75 in good health. The DNA for the CDR3 is TGCAGTGCTAGAGACCCGACCGGGGGCTCCTACAATGAGCAGTTCTTC. Its translation is CSARDPTGGSYNEQFF.